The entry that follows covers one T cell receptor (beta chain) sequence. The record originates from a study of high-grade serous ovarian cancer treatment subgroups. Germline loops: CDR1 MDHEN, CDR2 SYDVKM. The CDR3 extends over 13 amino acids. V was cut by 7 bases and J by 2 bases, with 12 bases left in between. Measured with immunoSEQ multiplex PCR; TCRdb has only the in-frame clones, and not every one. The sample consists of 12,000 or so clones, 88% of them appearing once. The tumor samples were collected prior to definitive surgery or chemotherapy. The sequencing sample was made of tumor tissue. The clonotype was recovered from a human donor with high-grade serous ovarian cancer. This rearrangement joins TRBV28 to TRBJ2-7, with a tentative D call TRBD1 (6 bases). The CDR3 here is CASTDRIPYEQYF. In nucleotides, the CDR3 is TGTGCCAGCACGGACAGAATACCCTACGAGCAGTACTTC.